The 9 T cell receptor beta chains reported below all come from one sample, sequenced in a study of T cells in Graves' hyperthyroidism and ophthalmopathy. The investigators amplified TCR beta CDR3 regions from RNA transcripts. TCR CDR3 regions were first amplified by RT-PCR with HTBI primers. MiXCR, run by TCRdb on the multiplex PCR reads, gives a single entry per CDR3 protein. This table holds hundreds of thousands of distinct CDR3 sequences, about 14% found once. The specimen was blood. These receptor sequences come from a man younger than 35 with Graves' ophthalmopathy.

This clonotype came up many times. The CDR3 region has the DNA TGTGCCAGCAGCCACCGGGACCAATACACAGATACGCAGTATTTT. This codes for CASSHRDQYTDTQYF. This chain connects TRBV3-1 to TRBJ2-3; D may be TRBD1 or TRBD2 (5 bases each). This CDR3 is 15 amino acids long. Germline CDR1 is LGHDT and CDR2 is YNNKEL (reference sequence). Trimming removed 3 bases from V and 2 bases from J, with 12 bases in between.

This clonotype was counted between two and nine times. One end of the junction varies from germline; a read error may be responsible. The chain carries TRBV6-5 and TRBJ2-3; 9 bases map to TRBD2. Per germline, CDR1 MNHEY and CDR2 SVGAGI. This CDR3 is built from 15 residues. This chain's CDR3 is CASSDSGGRANTQYF. The CDR3 DNA follows: TGTGCCAGCAGTGACTCGGGCGGGAGGGCCAATACGCAGTATTTT.

This clonotype was detected ten times or more. V is TRBV2 and J is TRBJ1-5; D gene uncertain. Deletions cut 8 bases from V and 4 bases from J, with 3 bases between. Germline V gene sequence: CDR1 SNHLY, CDR2 FYNNEI. This CDR3 region has 10 residues. Here the CDR3 DNA reads TGTGCCAGCGGTAATCAGCCCCAGCATTTT. Translation: CASGNQPQHF.

Concerning this clonotype itself: This sequence may be a read error, since a much larger clone differs from it by one base. The J gene is TRBJ2-5, the V gene TRBV7-9; D not certain. CDR3 length equals 14 residues. Germline CDR1 is SEHNR and CDR2 is FQNEAQ (reference sequence). The CDR3 spells CANSPTDGQETQYF. Written as DNA, the CDR3 is TGTGCCAACAGCCCTACGGACGGCCAAGAGACCCAGTACTTC.

This clonotype was found many times. The V call is TRBV29-1, the J call TRBJ1-5, with 8 bases identical to TRBD1. Trimming at V came to 5 bases and at J to 2 bases, leaving 5 bases not matched to a gene. CDR1 is SQVTM, CDR2 ANQGSEA, per germline. This CDR3 has 14 amino acids. CDR3 sequence: CSVTGGSGNQPQHF. CDR3 in DNA: TGCAGCGTTACAGGGGGTTCGGGCAATCAGCCCCAGCATTTT.

V is TRBV6-5 and J is TRBJ2-1, with 7 bases fitting TRBD2. V shed 4 bases, J shed 4 bases, and the junction held 7 bases outside the gene matches. The CDR3 covers 15 residues. Germline assignment: CDR1 MNHEY and CDR2 SVGAGI. CDR3 sequence (DNA): TGTGCCAGCAGTTTGCTAGCGGAAGAGTACAATGAGCAGTTCTTC. The encoded protein is CASSLLAEEYNEQFF.

This clonotype occurred many times. This sequence joins TRBV12-3 or TRBV12-4 and TRBJ2-1, with D perhaps matching TRBD1 (5 bases). Trimming took off 7 bases at V and 4 bases at J, with 8 bases between the two ends. The CDR3 covers 12 residues. The CDR3 coding sequence is TGTGCCAGCATTCAGGGATACAATGAGCAGTTCTTC. Protein: CASIQGYNEQFF.

On this clonotype itself: This may come from a read error, since a much larger clone is one base off. This chain connects TRBV20-1 to TRBJ2-5, with 9 bases identical to TRBD2. The CDR3 is 15 amino acids. The V gene's germline CDR1 is DFQATT and CDR2 SNEGSKA (reference sequence). The CDR3 nucleotides are TGCAGTGCTCCCGCCTCGACTAGCGGACAAGGGACCCAGTACTTC. This sequence encodes CSAPASTSGQGTQYF.

This clonotype has at least ten counts. This rearrangement joins TRBV11-2 to TRBJ2-3; D gene uncertain. The V end lost 7 bases, the J end lost 2 bases, and 7 bases lay between the germline ends. This CDR3 has 12 residues. CDR1 and CDR2 (germline): SGHAT, FQNNGV. CDR3 protein: CASKSSTDTQYF. CDR3 DNA: TGTGCCAGCAAGAGTTCCACAGATACGCAGTATTTT.